The source of this TCR beta chain is a study of blood T cell repertoires in COVID-19. About the study: COVID-19 samples from acute and convalescent phases originated in the United States, Italy and Spain. Sources were T cells, B-cell-depleted T cells, or PBMCs; the material itself was cDNA or gDNA.

V lost 5 bases and J lost 1, with 13 bases in between. The germline V gene encodes CDR1 MNHEY and CDR2 SVGAGI. CDR3 length: 15 residues. Original processing notes: Estimates of nucleated cell counts were drawn from the amplification of reference gene primers. TCRdb's table, derived via immunoSEQ multiplex PCR, lists solely in-frame clones and lacks some. The V and J calls and the clone size are those of that table, but D and trimming were determined from the DNA. In the table there are 180,000 or so clones, over 75% of which are singletons. The chain combines TRBV6-5 with TRBJ2-3; no reliable D call. The receptor comes from a woman of 80 years or more with active or convalescent COVID-19. Sequencing was carried out using peripheral blood. CDR3 residues: CASSRSPQGTDTQYF. CDR3 nucleotides: TGTGCCAGCAGTCGGTCTCCCCAAGGCACAGATACGCAGTATTTT.